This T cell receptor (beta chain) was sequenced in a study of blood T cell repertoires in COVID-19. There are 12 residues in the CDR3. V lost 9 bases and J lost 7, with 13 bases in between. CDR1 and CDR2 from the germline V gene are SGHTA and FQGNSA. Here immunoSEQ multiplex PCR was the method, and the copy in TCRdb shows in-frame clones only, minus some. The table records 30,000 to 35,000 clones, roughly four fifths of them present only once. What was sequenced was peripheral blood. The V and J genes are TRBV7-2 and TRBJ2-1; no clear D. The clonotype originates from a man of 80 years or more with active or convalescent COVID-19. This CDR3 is CASSNGVNEQFF. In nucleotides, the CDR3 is TGTGCCAGTTCAAACGGAGTTAATGAGCAGTTCTTC.